This TCR beta chain derives from a study of neurological immune-mediated disorders. Study details: Among the approximately 35 patients with multiple sclerosis, 31 were relapsing-remitting, while 3 were secondary progressive.

A note on this clonotype: The antigen is unknown. Because the CDR3's place on the DNA is in doubt, the DNA is left out and the CDR3 is given as listed by TCRdb.

Study-wide results and limits: A possible signature was seen in one related-CDR3 cluster, into which phylogenetic grouping placed the repertoires of 18 of 34 multiple sclerosis patients. It was HTLV-1-associated myelopathy that showed the most TCR clonal expansion, while multiple sclerosis showed the least, falling below healthy controls.

Both ends counted, the CDR3 spans 23 residues. CDR1 is SGHTA and CDR2 is FQGNSA in the germline V gene. With 10-nucleotide random UMIs, 5'RACE was used to make the cDNA. Via MiXCR, TCRdb re-called the 5' RACE reads, giving one row per CDR3 protein. The table records roughly 21,000 distinct CDR3 sequences, 15% to 20% of them present only once. The origin of this receptor is a woman aged 18-30 years with multiple sclerosis. The gene calls are TRBV7-2 and TRBJ1-6; the D segment call TRBD1 is taken from the table without a DNA check. Sequenced material: CD8+ T cells from blood. The CDR3 is CASSFYICSAPHPRELWNSPLHF.